This TCR beta chain comes out of a study of T cell repertoires in cytomegalovirus infection. Study-wide background: Public TCR beta signatures marked donors with CMV infection and the matching HLA.

Worth noting for this clonotype: Its matching antigen is unknown.

Regarding the study as a whole: Clonotypes of TCR beta that were HLA-C-restricted and CMV-specific dominated the ex vivo response. Frequencies of public TCR beta families were cumulated, and this identified carriers of CMV plus the relevant HLA.

TCRdb re-analysed the reads in MiXCR, keeping a single row per CDR3 protein. The sample yields about 530,000 distinct CDR3 sequences, more than 25% seen once. The junction had 6 bases not matched to a gene; V was cut back by 3 bases and J by 6 bases. The CDR3 length is 14 residues. Germline-derived CDR1 and CDR2 are SGDLS and YYNGEE. The chain couples TRBV9 to TRBJ2-7, with TRBD1 identical over 10 bases. The source is a human donor in good health (CMV status not recorded). Some clones in this sample may be carry-over from other donors' samples. Sequencing input: PBMCs. The CDR3 is CASSAGTGVAEQYF. The CDR3 bases are TGTGCCAGCAGCGCGGGGACAGGGGTGGCCGAGCAGTACTTC.